The 2 T cell receptor beta chains listed next were all sequenced from one sample in a study of T cells in Graves' hyperthyroidism and ophthalmopathy. The investigators amplified TCR beta CDR3 regions from RNA transcripts. When the TCR CDR3 underwent first-round RT-PCR, the HTBI primer set was used. MiXCR was run by TCRdb on the multiplex PCR reads, yielding one entry per CDR3 protein. The sample carries about 560,000 distinct CDR3 sequences, 40% to 55% recorded once. Specimen: peripheral blood or thyroid tissue (not recorded which). These receptors all stem from a woman in her late teens or twenties with Graves' hyperthyroidism.

The rearrangement links TRBV29-1 to TRBJ1-5, with D tentatively TRBD1 (5 bases). CDR1 and CDR2 (germline): SQVTM, ANQGSEA. Trimming took 6 bases from V and 11 from J, leaving 20 bases between them. The CDR3 length is 13 residues. The CDR3 region has the DNA TGCAGCGTGCTGGCGGGGCCGGGGGAGACCCAGCATTTT. Protein sequence: CSVLAGPGETQHF.

This clonotype was recorded many times. CDR3 sequence: CSVEDVNQPQHF. The DNA of the CDR3 is TGCAGCGTTGAAGATGTGAATCAGCCCCAGCATTTT. V and J are TRBV29-1 and TRBJ1-5; D gene uncertain. The V gene's germline CDR1 is SQVTM and CDR2 ANQGSEA. V lost 0 bases and J lost 4, with 4 bases in between. CDR3 length: 12 residues.